One sample yielded the 29 T cell receptor beta chains listed below, sequenced in a study of regulatory T cells in long-lasting Graves disease. The time point is: newly diagnosed GD, antithyroid drugs for less than 3 months. Following extraction of RNA from PBMCs, that RNA was used to make the TCR library. Library construction for TCR beta used iRepertoire HTBI primers and Arm-PCR of CDR3 regions. TCRdb reprocessed the multiplex PCR reads with MiXCR, giving one entry per CDR3 protein. The sample holds approximately 470,000 distinct CDR3 sequences, 16% seen once. Another study also made use of these data, one on T cells in Graves' hyperthyroidism and ophthalmopathy.

Sequenced material: peripheral blood mononuclear cells (PBMCs), taken at new diagnosis, from a patient treated with antithyroid drugs. These receptors were obtained from a man aged 35 to 55 with Graves disease.

This clonotype was recorded at least ten times. The V gene is TRBV9, the J gene TRBJ2-5; the match to TRBD2 covers 14 bases. Trimming at V came to 4 bases and at J to 1 base, leaving 3 bases not matched to a gene. Germline-derived CDR1 and CDR2 are SGDLS and YYNGEE. The CDR3 is 16 residues long. CDR3 coding DNA: TGTGCCAGCAGCCTGGGGACTAGCGGGGGCCAAGAGACCCAGTACTTC. Amino acids: CASSLGTSGGQETQYF.

This clonotype has just a few counts. The V call is TRBV6-2 or TRBV6-3, the J call TRBJ2-3; perhaps TRBD1 as D (6 bases). This CDR3 is 16 amino acids long. With 5 bases removed from V and 2 bases from J, the gap between germline ends came to 17 bases. CDR1 and CDR2 from the germline V gene are MNHEY and SVGEGT. CDR3: CASSEWGLPLTDTQYF. CDR3 nucleotides: TGTGCCAGCAGTGAATGGGGGCTGCCACTCACAGATACGCAGTATTTT.

This clonotype occurred many times. This chain uses TRBV3-1 with TRBJ2-2; D unclear. The CDR3 has 13 amino acids. Trimming cost V 6 bases and J 3 bases, with 8 bases left between them. CDR1 is LGHDT and CDR2 is YNNKEL in the germline V gene (reference sequence). The CDR3, as DNA: TGTGCCAGCAGTTTACTCGACACCGGGGAGCTGTTTTTT. This translates into CASSLLDTGELFF.

The chain is built from TRBV5-6 and TRBJ2-1; TRBD2 matches at 12 bases. The CDR3 runs 20 residues. Germline V gene lookup returns CDR1 SGHDT and CDR2 YYEEEE. V was pared by 0 bases and J by 0 bases, with 10 bases of the junction left unmatched. CDR3 loop: CASSLGPPSGRASSYNEQFF. The CDR3 DNA reads TGTGCCAGCAGCTTGGGGCCTCCTAGCGGGAGGGCCAGCTCCTACAATGAGCAGTTCTTC.

The rearrangement uses TRBV3-1 and TRBJ2-7; weak D call: TRBD1 (6 bases). Looked up from germline, CDR1 is LGHDT and CDR2 is YNNKEL (reference sequence). V dropped 4 bases and J dropped 6 bases, with 19 bases sitting between them. The CDR3 runs to 15 residues. DNA of the CDR3: TGTGCCAGCAGCCCACCAACAGGGCGGCCCGGCGAGCAGTACTTC. Translating it yields CASSPPTGRPGEQYF.

On this clonotype: A much more abundant neighbour one base away suggests this may be a read error. The rearrangement joins TRBV28 to TRBJ2-3; TRBD2 aligns across 9 bases. The CDR3 runs 14 residues. CDR1 is MDHEN, CDR2 SYDVKM, per germline. The CDR3: CASSPRREGNEQSF. The CDR3, as DNA: TGTGCCAGCAGTCCTCGGCGGGAGGGCAATGAGCAGTCCTTC.

This clonotype was counted once. The chain employs TRBV7-9 and TRBJ2-2; TRBD2 matches at 7 bases. The V segment lost 5 bases and the J segment 0 bases; nucleotides outside the gene matches: 12. Germline V gene sequence: CDR1 SEHNR, CDR2 FQNEAQ (reference sequence). The CDR3 is 18 amino acids. CDR3 nucleotides: TGTGCCAGCAGCCCATACCAACCTAGCGGAGCGAACACCGGGGAGCTGTTTTTT. Residues: CASSPYQPSGANTGELFF.

The table lists this clonotype with many counts. The J gene is TRBJ2-7, the V gene TRBV11-3, with TRBD2 matching over 10 bases. Germline V CDR1 and CDR2: SGHNT, YENEEA. This CDR3 has 15 amino acids. The trim removed 4 bases at V and 4 bases at J, leaving 7 bases unmatched. CDR3 DNA sequence: TGTGCCAGCAGCTCCTCCGGGACTAGCGATTACGAGCAGTACTTC. Its protein product is CASSSSGTSDYEQYF.

This chain links TRBV24-1 with TRBJ2-7, with 7 bases fitting TRBD2. V was pared by 4 bases and J by 4 bases, with 6 bases of the junction left unmatched. Germline V gives CDR1 KGHDR, CDR2 SFDVKD. The CDR3 spans 14 residues. The CDR3 region is CATSEGGTEYEQYF. CDR3 DNA: TGTGCCACCAGTGAGGGAGGGACGGAATACGAGCAGTACTTC.

The rearrangement uses TRBV3-1 and TRBJ2-1, with 11 bases lining up with TRBD2. The germline gives CDR1 LGHDT, CDR2 YNNKEL (reference sequence). Losses at the gene ends were 3 bases for V and 0 bases for J; bases not matched to a gene: 13. The CDR3 extends over 20 amino acids. CDR3 in amino acids: CASSHNTGTSGASSYNEQFF. DNA of the CDR3: TGTGCCAGCAGCCATAATACCGGGACTAGCGGAGCTAGCTCCTACAATGAGCAGTTCTTC.

There are many counts of this clonotype. The chain joins TRBV20-1 to TRBJ2-7; tentative D call: TRBD2 (5 bases). CDR3 length: 13 amino acids. Germline V gene data show CDR1 as DFQATT and CDR2 as SNEGSKA (reference sequence). With 6 bases removed from V and 6 bases from J, the gap between germline ends came to 18 bases. CDR3: CSAQLEVIGEQYF. The CDR3 region has the DNA TGCAGTGCCCAACTAGAGGTAATCGGCGAGCAGTACTTC.

This clonotype was seen a handful of times. J is TRBJ2-3 and V is TRBV24-1; the D is unclear. The CDR3 runs 12 residues. Trimming removed 3 bases from V and 7 bases from J, with 7 bases in between. The germline CDR1 and CDR2 sequences are KGHDR and SFDVKD. The CDR3 here is CATSDRVYTQYF. The CDR3 DNA follows: TGTGCCACCAGTGATCGTGTTTATACGCAGTATTTT.

This clonotype showed up just once. A read error is possible here, since a much larger clone lies one base away. The genes are TRBV2 and TRBJ2-7, with 7 bases matching TRBD1. The CDR3 consists of 14 residues. Trimming removed 4 bases from V and 4 bases from J; junction bases left unmatched: 7. CDR1 and CDR2 (germline): SNHLY, FYNNEI. CDR3 DNA sequence: TGTGCCAGCAGTGGGGACAGCGCCCCGTACGAGCAGTACTTC. Its translation: CASSGDSAPYEQYF. The whole variable domain, filled in from reference TRBV2 and TRBJ2-7, reads EPEVTQTPSHQVTQMGQEVILRCVPISNHLYFYWYRQILGQKVEFLVSFYNNEISEKSEIFDDQFSVERPDGSNFTLKIRSTKLEDSAMYFCASSGDSAPYEQYFGPGTRLTVT.

The chain carries TRBV24-1 and TRBJ1-5; D unclear. This CDR3 comprises 14 residues. V lost 3 bases and J lost 4, with 9 bases in between. Germline CDR1 and CDR2: KGHDR and SFDVKD. The CDR3, as DNA: TGTGCCACCAGTGATGCCCCACGGAATCAGCCCCAGCATTTT. Translating it yields CATSDAPRNQPQHF.

This rearrangement joins TRBV7-9 to TRBJ1-1; D ambiguous. Germline CDR1 and CDR2: SEHNR and FQNEAQ (reference sequence). This CDR3 region has 14 residues. Between the trimmed V and J ends, which lost 5 bases and 1 base, there was a span of 11 bases. Here the CDR3 DNA reads TGTGCCAGCAGCCCACGTGCACAGAACACTGAAGCTTTCTTT. Its protein is CASSPRAQNTEAFF.

This clonotype was seen ten or more times. The chain joins TRBV7-2 to TRBJ2-7, with D perhaps being TRBD1 or TRBD2 (5 bases each). Trimming took 5 bases from V and 0 from J, leaving 11 bases between them. CDR1 SGHTA and CDR2 FQGNSA come from the germline V gene. This CDR3 spans 14 amino acids. Here the CDR3 DNA reads TGTGCCAGCAGCCCCAGGGAGTTCTCCTACGAGCAGTACTTC. Residues: CASSPREFSYEQYF.

This rearrangement joins TRBV7-9 to TRBJ2-5, with unresolved D. The germline V gene encodes CDR1 SEHNR and CDR2 FQNEAQ (reference sequence). The V and J ends lost 4 bases and 5 bases respectively, with 5 bases between them. The CDR3 is made up of 11 amino acids. The chain's CDR3 is CASSSYETQYF. CDR3 coding DNA: TGTGCCAGCAGCTCCTACGAGACCCAGTACTTC.

This clonotype showed up just once. Here the CDR3 reads CASSRAIGGLSYEQYF. Here the CDR3 DNA reads TGTGCCAGCTCCCGGGCAATCGGGGGGCTCTCTTACGAGCAGTACTTC. The V call is TRBV18, the J call TRBJ2-7; TRBD2 might be the D (7 bases). Trimming stripped 6 bases from V and 4 bases from J, with 22 bases between. The CDR3 is 16 amino acids. CDR1 is KGHSH, CDR2 LQKENI, per germline.

The sample holds many counts of this clonotype. The chain links TRBV7-2 to TRBJ2-1; TRBD2 matches at 12 bases. The ends lost 5 bases at V and 10 bases at J; junction bases unmatched: 9. The CDR3 consists of 15 residues. The germline V gene has CDR1 SGHTA and CDR2 FQGNSA. This CDR3 is CASSPSGRGSGEQFF. The CDR3 nucleotides read TGTGCCAGCAGCCCTAGCGGGAGGGGAAGTGGGGAGCAGTTCTTC.

Many counts were recorded for this clonotype. For the CDR3, the DNA is TGTGCCAGCAGCCCTAACACGAACACTGAAGCTTTCTTT. Its translation: CASSPNTNTEAFF. The chain joins TRBV7-6 to TRBJ1-1; D is uncertain. Germline V gene data show CDR1 as SGHVS and CDR2 as FNYEAQ. The CDR3 consists of 13 residues. Trimming took off 5 bases at V and 1 base at J, with 8 bases between the two ends.

A few counts support this clonotype. Germline and junction disagree at one end, which may indicate a read error. The chain carries TRBV28 and TRBJ1-6, with 7 bases matching TRBD1. This CDR3 spans 16 amino acids. CDR1 and CDR2 from the germline V gene are MDHEN and SYDVKM. CDR3 in amino acids: CAGSPRQGSNNSPLHF. In DNA form, the CDR3 reads TGTGCCGGCAGTCCCCGACAGGGCTCAAATAATTCACCCCTCCACTTT.

Many counts were recorded for this clonotype. The gene calls are TRBV12-3 or TRBV12-4 and TRBJ2-2, with 10 bases lining up with TRBD1. With 3 bases clipped from V and 6 bases from J, the junction kept 4 bases outside the gene matches. The CDR3 has 15 residues. The CDR3 bases are TGTGCCAGCAGTTTCGACAGGGGGCGCCCCGGGGAGCTGTTTTTT. It specifies CASSFDRGRPGELFF.

This clonotype was picked up many times. V and J are TRBV20-1 and TRBJ2-7; 12 positions match TRBD2. Trimming removed 6 bases from V and 0 bases from J; junction bases left unmatched: 3. CDR1 and CDR2 (germline): DFQATT, SNEGSKA (reference sequence). CDR3 length: 14 residues. The CDR3 is CSATTSGSSYEQYF. CDR3 DNA: TGCAGTGCGACGACTAGCGGGAGCTCCTACGAGCAGTACTTC.

This clonotype occurred many times. The chain couples TRBV30 to TRBJ1-1, with TRBD1 matching 11 bases. CDR3 length equals 15 residues. V shed 0 bases and J 4 bases; nucleotides not matched to a gene: 4. Germline V gene lookup returns CDR1 GTSNPN and CDR2 SVGIG (reference sequence). CDR3 in DNA: TGTGCCTGGAGTGTAAGGACAGGGGGCGTCACTGAAGCTTTCTTT. This gives the protein CAWSVRTGGVTEAFF.

The table lists this clonotype with many counts. The chain uses TRBV20-1 and TRBJ2-7; D gene unclear. V lost 5 bases to trimming and J lost 0 bases, with 17 bases between them. Germline V gives CDR1 DFQATT, CDR2 SNEGSKA (reference sequence). The CDR3 extends over 15 amino acids. CDR3 loop: CSAPVMGYSSYEQYF. The CDR3, as DNA: TGCAGTGCTCCGGTAATGGGGTATTCCTCCTACGAGCAGTACTTC.

This clonotype was counted at least ten times. The V call is TRBV28, the J call TRBJ2-7; possible D gene TRBD2, 7 bases. Germline CDR1 and CDR2: MDHEN and SYDVKM. Trimming cost V 7 bases and J 5 bases, with 18 bases left between them. The CDR3 runs 14 residues. CDR3 DNA: TGTGCCAGCACCCTGAGGGGGAGGGCAGACGAGCAGTACTTC. This codes for CASTLRGRADEQYF.

This clonotype was seen more than once but under ten times. The genes are TRBV27 and TRBJ2-7; 9 bases match TRBD2. V was pared by 6 bases and J by 1 base, with 10 bases of the junction left unmatched. Germline V gene lookup returns CDR1 MNHEY and CDR2 SMNVEV (reference sequence). This CDR3 region has 16 residues. CDR3 residues: CASSHLSGRWSYEQYF. CDR3 DNA sequence: TGTGCCAGCAGCCACTTAAGCGGGAGGTGGTCCTACGAGCAGTACTTC.

Worth noting for this clonotype: It may be a read error: a sequence one base away is much more abundant. V gene TRBV5-8 combines with J gene TRBJ2-2; TRBD2 is a possible D gene (5 bases). This CDR3 region has 15 residues. Per the germline V gene, CDR1 is SGHTS and CDR2 is YDEGEE. The CDR3 loop reads CASSLGLAPTGELVF. The CDR3 region has the DNA TGTGCCAGCAGCCTAGGGTTAGCGCCCACCGGGGAGCTGGTTTTT.

This clonotype came up many times. The rearrangement links TRBV30 to TRBJ2-1, with a tentative D call TRBD2 (6 bases). V was pared by 1 base and J by 8 bases, with 12 bases between. This CDR3 is 13 amino acids long. Germline CDR1 and CDR2: GTSNPN and SVGIG (reference sequence). CDR3 coding DNA: TGTGCCTGGAGTGGGACGGGAGTCGATGAGCAGTTCTTC. It is translated as CAWSGTGVDEQFF.